This passage covers 11 T cell receptor beta chains from one sample sequenced in a study of cytotoxic CD8 clonotypes in ibrutinib-treated CLL. This table comes from immunoSEQ multiplex PCR, and its TCRdb copy is limited to in-frame clones, with some not included. The table lists 29,000 or so clones, more than 65% of them singletons. Sequences were derived from PBMCs, sampled after 24 months of ibrutinib treatment. The source of these receptors is a human donor with chronic lymphocytic leukemia.

The chain links TRBV29-1 to TRBJ2-7, with 10 bases that match TRBD2. This CDR3 has 13 amino acids. Germline CDR1 reads SQVTM; CDR2 reads ANQGSEA. V shed 7 bases and J 2 bases; nucleotides not matched to a gene: 5. The CDR3 loop reads CSGLAGEPYEQYF. The DNA for the CDR3 is TGCAGCGGGCTAGCGGGGGAACCCTACGAGCAGTACTTC.

The J gene is TRBJ2-6, the V gene TRBV27, with 8 bases that match TRBD1. CDR1 is MNHEY, CDR2 SMNVEV, per germline (reference sequence). This CDR3 contains 13 residues. Germline trimming cut 5 bases from V and 12 bases from J; bases unmatched to any gene: 6. The CDR3 sequence is CASSNRDRTVLTF. CDR3 DNA: TGTGCCAGCAGTAACCGGGACAGGACCGTCCTGACTTTC.

This clone was detected only a few times. CDR3 coding DNA: TGTGCCACCAGCAGAGATAAAGGGGACTATGGCTACACCTTC. Its translation is CATSRDKGDYGYTF. The J gene is TRBJ1-2, the V gene TRBV15, with D possibly being TRBD1 (5 bases). The CDR3 spans 14 residues. Germline loops: CDR1 LNHNV, CDR2 YYDKDF (reference sequence). V was clipped by 0 bases and J by 3 bases, with 8 bases between them.

The CDR3 DNA is TGTGCCAGCAGTTTTGAAGGGGGCTGGGGCTACACCTTC. Its translation: CASSFEGGWGYTF. The chain uses TRBV27 and TRBJ1-2, with 7 bases that match TRBD1. Trimming took 3 bases from V and 8 from J; bases not matched to a gene: 6. Germline CDR1 reads MNHEY; CDR2 reads SMNVEV (reference sequence). The CDR3 runs 13 residues.

The chain has TRBV28 and TRBJ2-7; 8 bases align to TRBD1. Germline loops: CDR1 MDHEN, CDR2 SYDVKM. This CDR3 is 15 amino acids long. With 3 bases clipped from V and 7 bases from J, the junction kept 11 bases outside the gene matches. CDR3 protein: CASSFPAGTGGEQYF. CDR3 bases: TGTGCCAGCAGTTTCCCAGCCGGGACAGGAGGGGAGCAGTACTTC.

The CDR3, as DNA: TGTGCCAGCAGGTTTAAAGGCGGAACCATGAACACTGAAGCTTTCTTT. It specifies CASRFKGGTMNTEAFF. This chain links TRBV27 with TRBJ1-1; no clear D gene. Germline V gives CDR1 MNHEY, CDR2 SMNVEV (reference sequence). Trimming stripped 6 bases from V and 0 bases from J, with 17 bases between. CDR3 length: 16 amino acids.

This clone was seen once. The chain is built from TRBV5-8 and TRBJ1-2; 7 bases agree with TRBD1. CDR3 length equals 15 residues. J gave up 5 bases and V 0 bases, and 7 bases lay outside the gene matches. The germline V gene has CDR1 SGHTS and CDR2 YDEGEE. The CDR3 region is CASSLADRMYYGYTF. The CDR3 DNA is TGTGCCAGCAGCTTGGCGGACAGGATGTATTATGGCTACACCTTC. The entire variable domain, with the rest obtained from reference TRBV5-8 and TRBJ1-2, is as follows: EAGVTQSPTHLIKTRGQQATLRCSPISGHTSVYWYQQALGLGLQFLLWYDEGEERNRGNFPPRFSGRQFPNYSSELNVNALELEDSALYLCASSLADRMYYGYTFGSGTRLTVV.

In this sample, this clone turned up once. The genes are TRBV5-4 and TRBJ2-7, with a possible D match to TRBD1 (5 bases). Trimming stripped 3 bases from V and 3 bases from J, with 10 bases between. The CDR3 sequence is 13 residues long. Germline V gives CDR1 SGHNT, CDR2 YYREEE (reference sequence). CDR3 sequence reads: CASSSGQSYEQYF. The CDR3 region has the DNA TGTGCCAGCAGCTCTGGACAAAGCTACGAGCAGTACTTC.

V gene TRBV2 combines with J gene TRBJ2-1; no clear D gene. Germline V lookup: CDR1 SNHLY, CDR2 FYNNEI. Trimming pared 5 bases from V and 10 bases from J, leaving 9 bases between. The CDR3 is 11 residues long. The CDR3 sequence is CASSQVTEQFF. The CDR3 DNA follows: TGTGCCAGCAGTCAGGTTACGGAGCAGTTCTTC.

This clone appeared a few times. The genes are TRBV13 and TRBJ2-3; a possible D gene is TRBD1 (6 bases). This CDR3 spans 14 amino acids. V was cut by 3 bases and J by 5 bases, with 12 bases left in between. The V gene's germline CDR1 is PRHDT and CDR2 FYEKMQ (reference sequence). The CDR3 region is CASSFGTRLDTQYF. The DNA for the CDR3 is TGTGCCAGCAGCTTCGGGACACGTTTAGATACGCAGTATTTT.

This clone has a handful of counts. The chain has TRBV29-1 and TRBJ1-1; D is unresolved. The CDR3 runs to 13 residues. Trimming took off 7 bases at V and 4 bases at J, with 16 bases between the two ends. Germline lookup yields CDR1 SQVTM and CDR2 ANQGSEA. Here the CDR3 reads CSALPMVATEAFF. In DNA, the CDR3 is TGCAGCGCCCTACCAATGGTCGCCACTGAAGCTTTCTTT.